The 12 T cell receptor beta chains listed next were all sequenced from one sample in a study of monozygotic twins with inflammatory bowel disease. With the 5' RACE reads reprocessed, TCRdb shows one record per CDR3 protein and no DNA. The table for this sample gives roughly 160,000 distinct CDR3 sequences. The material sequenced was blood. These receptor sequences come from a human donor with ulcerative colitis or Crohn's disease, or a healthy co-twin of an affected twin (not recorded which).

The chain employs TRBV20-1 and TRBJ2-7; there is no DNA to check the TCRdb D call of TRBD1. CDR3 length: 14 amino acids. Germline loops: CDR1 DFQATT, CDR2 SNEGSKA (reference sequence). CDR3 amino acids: CSAGDRVKSYEQYF.

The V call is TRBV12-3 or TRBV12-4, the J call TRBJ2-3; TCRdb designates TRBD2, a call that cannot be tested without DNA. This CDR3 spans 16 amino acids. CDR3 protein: CASSFRAGGRSDTQYF.

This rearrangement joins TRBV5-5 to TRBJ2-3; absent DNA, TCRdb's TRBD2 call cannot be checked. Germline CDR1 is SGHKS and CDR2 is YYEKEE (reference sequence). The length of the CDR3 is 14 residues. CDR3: CATATSGATDTQYF.

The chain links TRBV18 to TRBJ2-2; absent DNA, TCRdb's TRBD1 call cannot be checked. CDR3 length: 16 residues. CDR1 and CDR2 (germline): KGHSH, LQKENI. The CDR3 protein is CASSPLGGENTGELFF. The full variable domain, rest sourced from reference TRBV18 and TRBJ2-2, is NAGVMQNPRHLVRRRGQEARLRCSPMKGHSHVYWYRQLPEEGLKFMVYLQKENIIDESGMPKERFSAEFPKEGPSILRIQQVVRGDSAAYFCASSPLGGENTGELFFGEGSRLTVL.

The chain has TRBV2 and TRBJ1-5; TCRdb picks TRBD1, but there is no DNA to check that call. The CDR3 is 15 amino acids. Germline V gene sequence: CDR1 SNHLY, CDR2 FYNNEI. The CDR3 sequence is CASSLQGGRNQPQHF.

The CDR3 reads CASSPRLAGGPDTQYF. The chain links TRBV12-3 or TRBV12-4 to TRBJ2-3; absent DNA, TCRdb's TRBD2 call cannot be checked. CDR3 length equals 16 residues.

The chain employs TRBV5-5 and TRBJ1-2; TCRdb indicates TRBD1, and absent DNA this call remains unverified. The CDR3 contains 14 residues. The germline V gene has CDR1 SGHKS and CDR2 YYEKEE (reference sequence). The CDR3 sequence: CASSATGGFLGYTF.

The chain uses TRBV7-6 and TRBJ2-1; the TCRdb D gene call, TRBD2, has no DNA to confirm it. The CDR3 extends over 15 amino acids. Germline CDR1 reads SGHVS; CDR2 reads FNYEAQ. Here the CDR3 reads CASSPGLAGNNEQFF. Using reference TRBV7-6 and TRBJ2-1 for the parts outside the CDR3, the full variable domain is GAGVSQSPRYKVTKRGQDVALRCDPISGHVSLYWYRQALGQGPEFLTYFNYEAQQDKSGLPNDRFSAERPEGSISTLTIQRTEQRDSAMYRCASSPGLAGNNEQFFGPGTRLTVL.

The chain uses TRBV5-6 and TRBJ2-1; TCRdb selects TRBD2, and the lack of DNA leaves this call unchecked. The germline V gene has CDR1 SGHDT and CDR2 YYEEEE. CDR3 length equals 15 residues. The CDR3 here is CASSSSSGRRNEQFF.

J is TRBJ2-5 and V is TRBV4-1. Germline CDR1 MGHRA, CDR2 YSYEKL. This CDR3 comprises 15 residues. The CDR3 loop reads CASSQQEFPQETQYF.

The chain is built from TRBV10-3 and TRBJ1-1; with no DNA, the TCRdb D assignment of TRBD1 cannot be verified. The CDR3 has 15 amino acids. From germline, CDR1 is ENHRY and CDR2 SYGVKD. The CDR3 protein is CAISESGRGNTEAFF.

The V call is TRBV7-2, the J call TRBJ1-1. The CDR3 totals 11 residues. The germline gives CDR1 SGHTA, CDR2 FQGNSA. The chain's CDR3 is CASSRVAEAFF.